A selection of T cell receptor beta chains follows, all from one sample in a study of T cells in Graves' hyperthyroidism and ophthalmopathy. TCRdb reanalysed the multiplex PCR reads using MiXCR and keeps one entry per CDR3 protein. In the table there are some 370,000 distinct CDR3 sequences, roughly 17% of which are singletons. The sequencing input was blood. These receptors were obtained from a woman in her thirties with Graves' hyperthyroidism that later progressed to Graves' ophthalmopathy. Both conserved end residues are trimmed from each CDR3.

J gene | V gene | CDR3 protein
TRBJ1-2 | TRBV3-1 | TSSQGYGYT
TRBJ2-5 | TRBV12-3/TRBV12-4 | ASSLGVGSGAQKTQY
TRBJ1-4 | TRBV6-1 | ASSALATNEKLF
TRBJ1-4 | TRBV18 | ASSPPLSEKLF
TRBJ1-1 | TRBV10-2 | ASSDLGVGYTEAF
TRBJ2-3 | TRBV29-1 | SVRTGQGSWDTQY
TRBJ1-1 | TRBV5-1 | DSSPATGGNTEAF
TRBJ1-5 | TRBV20-1 | SARGGTKNQPQH
TRBJ1-1 | TRBV4-1 | ASSQPPGHPEAF
TRBJ1-2 | TRBV27 | ASGLRQGGDGYT
TRBJ2-5 | TRBV11-2 | ASSLDFGGLAGGVETQY
TRBJ1-1 | TRBV5-1 | ASSFGTNTEAF
TRBJ1-5 | TRBV19 | ASTDSNQPQH
TRBJ1-6 | TRBV7-9 | ASTLQQANSPLH
TRBJ2-5 | TRBV3-1 | ASRREGQGIQETQY
TRBJ2-3 | TRBV29-1 | SVAGGGVSGAQY
TRBJ1-1 | TRBV9 | ASSRSLRGAAF
TRBJ1-6 | TRBV4-1 | TSSQGVYNSPLH
TRBJ1-4 | TRBV7-9 | ASSLEGQDRVNEKLF
TRBJ2-1 | TRBV7-9 | ASSLPDRVTYNEQF
TRBJ2-7 | TRBV20-1 | SAPRPSGLEQY
TRBJ1-5 | TRBV4-1 | ASSQAGDAFKPQH
TRBJ1-6 | TRBV2 | ASSENTAFSSPLH
TRBJ1-3 | TRBV4-1 | ASSQRGVGGSGNTIY
TRBJ2-2 | TRBV24-1 | ATSVPIGGSAGELF
TRBJ2-1 | TRBV20-1 | SANDRGGSYNEQF
TRBJ2-4 | TRBV4-2 | ASSQDLAGGRNIQY
TRBJ1-1 | TRBV19 | ASSIRVLRQAF
TRBJ2-5 | TRBV15 | ATSGGGQETQY
TRBJ2-5 | TRBV7-9 | ASSLSGGETQY
TRBJ1-6 | TRBV12-3/TRBV12-4 | ASRLGQGINSPLH
TRBJ1-5 | TRBV19 | ASSIDRDRGEYSNQPQH
TRBJ2-5 | TRBV7-2 | ASSPLGKETQY
TRBJ2-3 | TRBV24-1 | ATSESRLAFTDTQY
TRBJ2-7 | TRBV28 | ASSFFRKRPDEQY
TRBJ1-1 | TRBV7-8 | ASSLGSQGRDTEAF
TRBJ2-7 | TRBV28 | ASSPIRGSGRNEQY
TRBJ1-2 | TRBV12-3/TRBV12-4 | ASSFAGETYGYT
TRBJ2-3 | TRBV4-1 | ASSPPGRSADTQY
TRBJ2-5 | TRBV5-4 | ASSSGTRRETQY
TRBJ2-2 | TRBV5-6 | ASSLSDHNTGELF
TRBJ2-3 | TRBV29-1 | SVEAGGGRTDTQY
TRBJ2-3 | TRBV19 | ASSPGTSTDTQY
TRBJ2-2 | TRBV27 | ASSPIGTGVAGELF
TRBJ1-1 | TRBV20-1 | SARAGMNTEAF
TRBJ2-3 | TRBV4-1 | ASSQGAGVGTDTQY
TRBJ1-4 | TRBV6-2/TRBV6-3 | ASRGVTLENEKLF
TRBJ2-1 | TRBV6-1 | ASSYSSNLGYNEQF
TRBJ1-2 | TRBV28 | ASSPGGNGGAINYGYT
TRBJ2-7 | TRBV6-1 | ASSEGIYGQY